These T cell receptor beta chains were read from a single sample in a study of blood T cells in healthy people across ages. MiXCR, applied by TCRdb to the 5' RACE reads, yields one record per CDR3 protein. The sample has about 2 million distinct CDR3 sequences; about 50% are singletons. Material for sequencing was blood. The receptors were sampled from a woman aged 40 to 50 in good health. CDR3s include the opening cysteine and the closing phenylalanine or tryptophan. Fields, in order: clone size, J gene, D gene, V gene, CDR3 DNA, CDR3 protein. The D gene is left open where the match is weak. Not all rows give a size; the values are once, few, many and, for expanded clones, a class.

NA TRBJ2-6 NA TRBV13 TGCGCCAGCAGCTTGCCAGGGAACCGCTCTGGGGCCAACGTCCTGACTTTC CASSLPGNRSGANVLTF
few TRBJ2-4 NA TRBV28 TGTGCCAGCAGTTTAGGAGGGCTCAAAAACATTCAGTACTTC CASSLGGLKNIQYF
NA TRBJ2-5 TRBD2 TRBV28 TGTGCCAGCAGTCCCCCGGTAGCGGGGGAAGAGACCCAGTACTTC CASSPPVAGEETQYF
NA TRBJ1-2 TRBD1 TRBV6-5 TGTGCCAGCAGTTACGGGACAGGGACAGGCTACACCTTC CASSYGTGTGYTF
many TRBJ2-3 NA TRBV5-1 TGCGCCAGCAGCATCCTCACAGATACGCAGTATTTT CASSILTDTQYF
few TRBJ2-1 TRBD1 TRBV29-1 TGCAGCGTTGGAGGGACAGGGCTGTTCTTC CSVGGTGLFF
NA TRBJ2-1 NA TRBV7-2 TGTGCCAGCAGCGTCCGCCCCTACAATGAGCAGTTCTTC CASSVRPYNEQFF
few TRBJ2-3 TRBD2 TRBV28 TGTGCCAGCAGTTCCCCTAGCGGGGGGTCAGATACGCAGTATTTT CASSSPSGGSDTQYF
few TRBJ2-7 NA TRBV6-5 TGTGCCAGCAATGACCACGGGACTCCCCAGTACTTC CASNDHGTPQYF
NA TRBJ2-5 NA TRBV3-1 TGTGCCAGCAGCCAAGAACAGGGAAAGACCCAGTACTTC CASSQEQGKTQYF
NA TRBJ1-2 NA TRBV20-1 TGCAGTGCTAGAGAGTTAGCGGTTAACTATGGCTACACCTTC CSARELAVNYGYTF
NA TRBJ2-1 NA TRBV7-2 TGTGCCAGCAGCCCTAGGGGGGGAGGGACTCCTTACAATGAGCAGTTCTTC CASSPRGGGTPYNEQFF
NA TRBJ2-1 NA TRBV15 TGTGCCACCAGCAGAGGGGGGGGGGCCGGGACTAATGAGCAGTTCTTC CATSRGGGAGTNEQFF
few TRBJ1-2 TRBD1 TRBV6-6 TGTGCCAGCAGTTACTTACAGGGGGCAGGAGGCTACACCTTC CASSYLQGAGGYTF
once TRBJ1-6 NA TRBV6-1 TGTGCCAGCAGGCTGTCCCGGGATTCTAATTCACCCCTCCACTTT CASRLSRDSNSPLHF
few TRBJ2-3 NA TRBV11-2 TGTGCCAGCAGCCCTTTGGCGGGGTCTGAAGTGGGGAACACAGATACGCAGTATTTT CASSPLAGSEVGNTDTQYF
NA TRBJ1-2 NA TRBV21-1 TGTGCCAGCAGCCCAAAGCCCGGGACGGTGGGATTTGTCTACACCTTC CASSPKPGTVGFVYTF
NA TRBJ2-3 NA TRBV20-1 TGCAGTGCTACAGCCCGGGTCCTTAGCACAGATACGCAGTATTTT CSATARVLSTDTQYF
NA TRBJ1-2 TRBD1 TRBV7-8 TGTGCCAGCAGCACTCGGGGGCAGGGGGCGAATGGCTACACCTTC CASSTRGQGANGYTF
few TRBJ2-1 NA TRBV28 TGTGCCAGCAGTTTAATTCTTGTGGCTAACCGACATGAGCAGTTCTTC CASSLILVANRHEQFF
NA TRBJ1-5 NA TRBV5-1 TGCGCCAGCGCCCCCCTGGGTACACCGGATCAGCCCCAGCATTTT CASAPLGTPDQPQHF
NA TRBJ2-3 NA TRBV6-5 TGTGCCAGCAGTATATTCCGGGGCGCGCCAGATACGCAGTATTTT CASSIFRGAPDTQYF
once TRBJ2-1 TRBD2 TRBV27 TGTGCCAGCAGTACATACAGCGGGGGGGGTCTGAATGAGCAGTTCTTC CASSTYSGGGLNEQFF
NA TRBJ2-7 NA TRBV20-1 TGCAGTGCTAGAGGACTTATGTACGAGCAGTACTTC CSARGLMYEQYF
NA TRBJ1-6 TRBD1 TRBV4-3 TGCGCCAGCAGCCGCGTACCCTCGAGGACAGGGGGTTCACCCCTCCACTTT CASSRVPSRTGGSPLHF
NA TRBJ2-6 NA TRBV7-8 TGTGCCAGCAGCTTAGCTGTCGTCCTGTCGGCTGGGGCCAACGTCCTGACTTTC CASSLAVVLSAGANVLTF
NA TRBJ2-1 TRBD1 TRBV6-2/TRBV6-3 TGTGCCAGCGCAGGGACAGGGAGTCTCAATGAGCAGTTCTTC CASAGTGSLNEQFF
NA TRBJ2-1 NA TRBV7-2 TGTGCCAGCAGCTTAGTAAGTGGGGGTGAGAACAATGAGCAGTTCTTC CASSLVSGGENNEQFF